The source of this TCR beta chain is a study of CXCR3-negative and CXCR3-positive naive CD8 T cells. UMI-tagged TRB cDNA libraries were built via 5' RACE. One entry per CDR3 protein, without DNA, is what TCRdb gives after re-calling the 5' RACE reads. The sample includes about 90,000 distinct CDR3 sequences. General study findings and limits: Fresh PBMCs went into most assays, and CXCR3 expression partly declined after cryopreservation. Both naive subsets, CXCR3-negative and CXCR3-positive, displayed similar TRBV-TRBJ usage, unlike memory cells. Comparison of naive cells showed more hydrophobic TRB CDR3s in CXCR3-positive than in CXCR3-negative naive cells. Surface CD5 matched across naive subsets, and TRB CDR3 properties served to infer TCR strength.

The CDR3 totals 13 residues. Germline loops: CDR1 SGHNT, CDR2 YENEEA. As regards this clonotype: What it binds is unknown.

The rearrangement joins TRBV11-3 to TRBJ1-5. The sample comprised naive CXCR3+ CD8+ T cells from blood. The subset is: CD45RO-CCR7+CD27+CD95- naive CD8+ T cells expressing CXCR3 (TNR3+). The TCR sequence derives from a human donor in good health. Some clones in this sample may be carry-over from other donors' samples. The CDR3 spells CASSPRGDQSQHF. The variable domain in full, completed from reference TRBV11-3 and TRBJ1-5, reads EAGVVQSPRYKIIEKKQPVAFWCNPISGHNTLYWYLQNLGQGPELLIRYENEEAVDDSQLPKDRFSAERLKGVDSTLKIQPAELGDSAVYLCASSPRGDQSQHFGDGTRLSIL.